The next 18 T cell receptor beta chains were all read from a single sample in a study of T cells in women clearing cervical HPV infection (dated by TCRdb to the late 2010s). Preparation of the library involved the immunoSEQ multiplex PCR assay. This is the immuneACCESS table as TCRdb keeps it, with only in-frame sequences that have V and J called. A part of the clones is gone; compared with another copy, unresolved V genes explain less than half, and the rest is unexplained. The table of this sample itemizes about 23,000 clones. The ten largest clones add up to approximately 25% of the sample. The specimen was blood buffy coat. The receptors were gathered from a woman between 18 and 70 years old with a cervical HPV16 infection that either progressed to CIN3+ or cleared (not recorded which).

CDR3 DNA, as far as it was read: TGTGCCAGCAGCTCAATCCGGGACAGAATCTACGAG. Amino acid sequence: CASSSIRDRIYE. The entire CDR3 is CASSSIRDRIYEQYF. The genes are TRBV7-2 and TRBJ2-7, with 7 bases fitting TRBD1. Sequencing ends 3 residues short of the CDR3 end; the germline J gene provides the rest. CDR3 length: 15 amino acids. CDR1 and CDR2 (germline): SGHTA, FQGNSA. V shed 4 bases, J shed 3 bases, and the junction held 9 bases outside the gene matches.

Note on this clone: The CDR3 goes on 3 residues after the read ends, and that part is filled in from the germline J gene. The chain combines TRBV10-1 with TRBJ1-4; tentatively, D is TRBD1 (5 bases). The CDR3 contains 15 residues. Germline CDR1 is WNHNN and CDR2 is SYGVQD (reference sequence). V shed 8 bases and J shed 5 bases, with 18 bases lying between them. CDR3 DNA, as far as it was read: TGCGCCAGCGGACTATACAGGACGAAAAATGAAAAA. It specifies CASGLYRTKNEK. The whole CDR3 is CASGLYRTKNEKLFF.

Points on this clone: The CDR3 goes on 3 residues after the read ends, and that part is filled in from the germline J gene. This chain connects TRBV19 to TRBJ2-2; TRBD1 matches at 10 bases. CDR3 length equals 16 residues. V lost 5 bases to trimming and J lost 7 bases; unmatched junction nucleotides: 10. Germline V CDR1 and CDR2: LNHDA, SQIVND (reference sequence). The CDR3 DNA, read in part, is TGTGCCAGTAGTCCTAGCCGGACAGGGGGGATCGGGGAG. Translating it yields CASSPSRTGGIGE. The whole CDR3 protein is CASSPSRTGGIGELFF.

About this clone itself: The read is 3 residues too short to cover the CDR3 end, so that end is filled in from the germline J gene. The V and J genes are TRBV19 and TRBJ1-2, with TRBD1 identical over 7 bases. CDR3 size: 14 residues. Germline V lookup: CDR1 LNHDA, CDR2 SQIVND (reference sequence). The J segment lost 7 bases and the V segment lost 9 bases, leaving 14 bases of the junction unmatched. The DNA read from the CDR3 is TGTGCCAGCGAAGAAATAGACAGGGCGGGTGGC. It yields the protein CASEEIDRAGG. From start to end, the CDR3 is CASEEIDRAGGYTF.

Points on this clone: The read halts 3 residues ahead of the CDR3 end, with the missing end drawn from the germline J gene. The rearrangement joins TRBV20-1 to TRBJ2-4, with D tentatively TRBD2 (7 bases). The CDR3 loop spans 13 amino acids. Germline values: CDR1 DFQATT, CDR2 SNEGSKA (reference sequence). CDR3 in amino acids: CSVVRGASKDQYF. CDR3 bases read: TGCAGTGTAGTACGGGGGGCGAGTAAAGAT.

Concerning this clone itself: The CDR3 extends 3 residues past the end of the read, so its final part is completed from the germline J gene. This chain joins TRBV6-4 and TRBJ2-1; 9 bases map to TRBD2. Germline CDR1 MRHNA, CDR2 SNTAGT. V shed 9 bases, J shed 8 bases, and the junction held 14 bases outside the gene matches. There are 15 residues in the CDR3. The CDR3 loop is CASAKGLAYIDEQFF. The DNA read from the CDR3 is TGTGCCAGTGCTAAGGGACTAGCTTATATCGATGAG.

Turning to this clone: The read terminates 3 residues before the CDR3 end, so the remaining end is supplied by the germline J gene. The chain has TRBV19 and TRBJ2-7, with TRBD2 identical over 10 bases. This CDR3 has 18 amino acids. Trimming removed 1 base from V and 4 bases from J; junction bases left unmatched: 13. Germline V gene sequence: CDR1 LNHDA, CDR2 SQIVND (reference sequence). CDR3 DNA (partial): TGTGCCAGTAGTATAGGCGCCAAAGAAAGCGGGAGGGTATACGAG. It codes for CASSIGAKESGRVYE. The whole CDR3 is CASSIGAKESGRVYEQYF.

As concerns this clone: The read halts 3 residues ahead of the CDR3 end, with the missing end drawn from the germline J gene. The chain uses TRBV30 and TRBJ2-2, with D uncertain. Germline V gene lookup returns CDR1 GTSNPN and CDR2 SVGIG (reference sequence). The V end was cut by 4 bases, the J end by 5 bases, with 8 bases between. The CDR3 has 12 amino acids. Here the CDR3 reads CAWIQFTGELFF. Partial CDR3 DNA: TGTGCCTGGATACAGTTTACCGGGGAG.

On this clone itself: The read gets to within 3 residues of the CDR3 end, and the germline J gene fills in the rest. This rearrangement joins TRBV5-4 to TRBJ2-7; 7 nucleotides match TRBD2. CDR1 and CDR2 from the germline V gene are SGHNT and YYREEE (reference sequence). The CDR3 has 16 residues. V gave up 0 bases and J gave up 1 base; unmatched junction bases: 7. The CDR3 loop is CASSLGVRELSYEQYF. The part of the CDR3 DNA that was read is TGTGCCAGCAGCTTGGGGGTGCGGGAGTTATCCTACGAG.

A remark on this clone: Read data end 3 residues before the CDR3 end; the end is taken from the germline J gene. The V and J genes are TRBV7-2 and TRBJ1-5; 10 nucleotides match TRBD1. This CDR3 is built from 15 residues. Looked up from germline, CDR1 is SGHTA and CDR2 is FQGNSA. Germline trimming cut 1 base from V and 4 bases from J; bases unmatched to any gene: 1. Here the CDR3 reads CASSLGTGGNQPQHF. Partial CDR3 DNA: TGTGCCAGCAGCTTAGGGACAGGGGGAAATCAGCCC.

Concerning this clone itself: The read ends 3 residues early relative to the CDR3; the germline J gene fills the gap. The V gene is TRBV11-3, the J gene TRBJ2-5, with no clear D. Trimming removed 2 bases at V and 5 bases at J, with 6 bases between. There are 12 residues in the CDR3. CDR1 SGHNT and CDR2 YENEEA come from the germline V gene. The CDR3 spells CASSLLGETQYF. The sequenced part of the CDR3 DNA is TGTGCCAGCAGCTTATTAGGGGAGACC.

Worth noting for this clone: The read ends 3 residues early relative to the CDR3; the germline J gene fills the gap. The genes are TRBV28 and TRBJ2-1; perhaps TRBD1 as D (5 bases). The ends were cut back, 8 bases at V and 9 bases at J, with 23 bases in the middle. CDR1 and CDR2 from the germline V gene are MDHEN and SYDVKM. This CDR3 is built from 15 residues. CDR3 DNA, as far as it was read: TGTGCCAGCGATACCCCATCTGGGGCTACTGGTGAG. This encodes CASDTPSGATGE. The entire CDR3 reads CASDTPSGATGEQFF.

The CDR3 sequence is CASRRGELANSSYEQYF. CDR3 DNA, as far as it was read: TGTGCCAGCCGACGAGGGGAATTAGCTAATTCCTCCTACGAG. The chain is built from TRBV28 and TRBJ2-7; either TRBD1 or TRBD2 may fit D (5 bases each). The CDR3 end is not reached by the read, which stops 3 residues before it; the germline J gene fills it in. Germline V gives CDR1 MDHEN, CDR2 SYDVKM. The CDR3 runs to 17 residues. With 8 bases removed from V and 0 bases from J, the gap between germline ends came to 23 bases.

Turning to this clone: The read falls 3 residues short of the CDR3 end, and the missing part is taken from the germline J gene. The chain combines TRBV5-3 with TRBJ1-1, with D unresolved. TRBV5-3 is an open reading frame whose function is uncertain. The CDR3 covers 18 residues. The ends were cut back, 3 bases at V and 1 base at J, with 22 bases in the middle. The sequenced part of the CDR3 DNA is TGTGCCAGAAGCTCACAGAAAAAATTCAACGTGGGGAACACTGAA. Translated: CARSSQKKFNVGNTE. The complete CDR3 sequence is CARSSQKKFNVGNTEAFF.

About this clone: With the read ending 3 residues before the CDR3 end, the germline J gene is used to fill in that end. Within the sample, other DNA sequences also encode this same CDR3. The chain employs TRBV5-1 and TRBJ2-1; 12 bases match TRBD2. The CDR3 length is 16 residues. With 4 bases clipped from V and 5 bases from J, the junction kept 7 bases outside the gene matches. Germline-derived CDR1 and CDR2 are SGHRS and YFSETQ. CDR3 amino acids: CASSLRLAGAHNEQFF. The covered CDR3 bases are TGCGCCAGCAGCCTGAGACTAGCGGGAGCCCACAATGAG.

With regard to this clone: The missing CDR3 end, 3 residues past where the read stops, is filled in from the germline J gene. This chain uses TRBV19 with TRBJ1-6, with D possibly TRBD1 on 5 matching bases. This CDR3 spans 15 amino acids. V was cut by 3 bases and J by 9 bases, with 15 bases left in between. Germline V CDR1 and CDR2: LNHDA, SQIVND (reference sequence). The covered CDR3 bases are TGTGCCAGTAGTATCCTACAGGCACGAGGTTCACCC. It encodes CASSILQARGSP. The whole CDR3 protein reads CASSILQARGSPLHF.

In the case of this clone: The read gets to within 3 residues of the CDR3 end, and the germline J gene fills in the rest. Additional DNA sequences in this sample encode the identical CDR3. The chain carries TRBV2 and TRBJ1-3; no reliable D call. Germline V gives CDR1 SNHLY, CDR2 FYNNEI. V gave up 1 base and J gave up 3 bases, with 10 bases separating them. The CDR3 is made up of 15 amino acids. Incomplete CDR3 DNA: TGTGCCAGCAGTGAAGACAGAACCCATGGAAACACC. The encoded protein is CASSEDRTHGNT. The entire CDR3 is CASSEDRTHGNTIYF.

CDR3 DNA, as far as it was read: TGTGCCAGCAGCAACTTGGGGGACATCAATAATTCACCA. Translating gives CASSNLGDINNSP. The whole CDR3 reads CASSNLGDINNSPLFF. The gene calls are TRBV2 and TRBJ1-4, with D tentatively TRBD1 (6 bases). Coverage ceases 3 residues before the CDR3 finishes, and the germline J gene fills in the end. The CDR3 has 16 residues. Germline V gene data show CDR1 as SNHLY and CDR2 as FYNNEI.